This is a list of T cell receptor beta chains from one sample in a study of blood T cells in healthy people across ages. TCRdb fed the 5' RACE reads into MiXCR, producing one record per CDR3 protein. The sample lists about 1.8 million distinct CDR3 sequences, less than 50% occurring once. The sample comprised blood. Receptors were obtained from a woman between 40 and 50 years old in good health. Both conserved end residues are part of each CDR3. A D gene is named only where the DNA matches it firmly. Some rows mark clone size as missing; the rest say once, few, many or name a class of expanded clone.

clone_size	d_call	v_call	cdr3_length	j_call	cdr3_nt	cdr3_aa
few	TRBD2	TRBV7-2	17	TRBJ2-5	TGTGCCAGCAGCCCCGGACTAGCGGTCGGGTATCAAGAGACCCAGTACTTC	CASSPGLAVGYQETQYF
.	TRBD1	TRBV20-1	17	TRBJ2-3	TGCAGTGCCAGGGAACTAGGACAGGGCACTAGCACAGATACGCAGTATTTT	CSARELGQGTSTDTQYF
.	.	TRBV6-5	15	TRBJ1-2	TGTGCCAGCACCCACTGGCGGGAGGGGGACTATGGCTACACCTTC	CASTHWREGDYGYTF
.	.	TRBV7-2	15	TRBJ1-5	TGTGCCAGCAGCTTAGCGGGGGGGTACAATCAGCCCCAGCATTTT	CASSLAGGYNQPQHF
.	.	TRBV18	17	TRBJ2-6	TGTGCCAGCTCACCACAAGGCTTTCCCTCTGGGGCCAACGTCCTGACTTTC	CASSPQGFPSGANVLTF
.	.	TRBV20-1	15	TRBJ2-6	TGCAGTGCTACCCCGGGGATCTCTGGGGCCAACGTCCTGACTTTC	CSATPGISGANVLTF
.	TRBD1	TRBV6-6	16	TRBJ2-7	TGTGCCAGCGCCCCTAGATCCGGACAGGGGGTCTACGAGCAGTACTTC	CASAPRSGQGVYEQYF
.	TRBD1	TRBV27	14	TRBJ2-1	TGTGCCAGCAGTTTTGACAGGGAGCACAATGAGCAGTTCTTC	CASSFDREHNEQFF
few	TRBD1	TRBV20-1	14	TRBJ2-3	TGCAGTGCCCCGGACAGGGGCAAAACAGATACGCAGTATTTT	CSAPDRGKTDTQYF
.	.	TRBV5-1	14	TRBJ2-3	TGCGCCAGCAGCTTACAGGGGGGGCCAGATACGCAGTATTTT	CASSLQGGPDTQYF
.	TRBD1	TRBV9	14	TRBJ1-2	TGTGCCAGCAGCGTAGCTGACAGGGGCCATGGCTACACCTTC	CASSVADRGHGYTF
many	.	TRBV10-3	14	TRBJ2-7	TGTGCCATCAGTGACTCGACAGGATCCTACGAGCAGTACTTC	CAISDSTGSYEQYF
.	.	TRBV11-2	15	TRBJ2-5	TGTGCCAGCAGCTTAGGCGGGTCCTCCGCGGAGACCCAGTACTTC	CASSLGGSSAETQYF
once	TRBD2	TRBV7-9	16	TRBJ2-3	TGTGCCAGCAGAGGGACTAGCGGGGGGCTTCAGAATACGCAGTATTTT	CASRGTSGGLQNTQYF
.	.	TRBV3-1	14	TRBJ1-2	TGTGCCAGCAGCCCACGGGGAGGACTGGGAGGCTACACCTTC	CASSPRGGLGGYTF
few	TRBD1	TRBV29-1	13	TRBJ1-1	TGCAGCGTGGGACAGGGTTTAAGCACTGAAGCTTTCTTT	CSVGQGLSTEAFF
.	.	TRBV27	13	TRBJ2-2	TGTGCCAGCACTAAATTACAGGGCGGGGAGCTGTTTTTT	CASTKLQGGELFF
.	.	TRBV5-7	15	TRBJ2-3	TGTGCCAGCAGCTTCGGCGAGTACAACACAGATACGCAGTATTTT	CASSFGEYNTDTQYF
few	.	TRBV14	12	TRBJ1-1	TGTGCCAGCAGCCAAACCAACACTGAAGCTTTCTTT	CASSQTNTEAFF
.	TRBD1	TRBV4-1	14	TRBJ2-4	TGCGCCAGCAGCCCCGGGACAGTACCAAACATTCAGTACTTC	CASSPGTVPNIQYF
.	.	TRBV7-2	14	TRBJ2-1	TGTGCCAGCAGCTTAGAGCCTAGCTACAATGAGCAGTTCTTC	CASSLEPSYNEQFF
many	TRBD1	TRBV7-2	14	TRBJ2-3	TGTGCCAGCAGCTTGACAGGGTCCGCAGATACGCAGTATTTT	CASSLTGSADTQYF
.	.	TRBV7-9	17	TRBJ2-6	TGTGCCAGCAGCTTAGCCGATGGGGGTGCTGGGGCCAACGTCCTGACTTTC	CASSLADGGAGANVLTF
.	TRBD2	TRBV4-2	16	TRBJ2-7	TGTGCCAGCAGCCAAGAAATAGCGGGACTCATATACGAGCAGTACTTC	CASSQEIAGLIYEQYF
few	.	TRBV5-1	15	TRBJ1-5	TGCGCCAGCAGCTTGGAGTCGGGGCAGAATCAGCCCCAGCATTTT	CASSLESGQNQPQHF
.	TRBD1	TRBV5-1	18	TRBJ2-5	TGCGCCAGCAGCTACCGACCGGGACAGGGATTCGGCCATGAGACCCAGTACTTC	CASSYRPGQGFGHETQYF
.	TRBD2	TRBV6-5	18	TRBJ2-5	TGTGCCAGCAGACTACTCACCCCGGGACTAGCGGGGGTTGGTGAGCAGTACTTC	CASRLLTPGLAGVGEQYF
.	.	TRBV27	17	TRBJ2-1	TGTGCCAGCACTTTCTCCGGGGGGCAGCTATCCTACAATGAGCAGTTCTTC	CASTFSGGQLSYNEQFF
.	.	TRBV20-1	14	TRBJ1-2	TGCAGTGCTACAGCGGGCAACCAGAACTATGGCTACACCTTC	CSATAGNQNYGYTF
.	.	TRBV29-1	11	TRBJ2-5	TGCAGCGTCCCTGACTTGAATGAGCAGTACTTC	CSVPDLNEQYF
.	.	TRBV20-1	18	TRBJ2-5	TGCAGCGAGAGGACGGACTTCGGCAGAAGTGGCGATCAAGAGACCCAGTACTTC	CSERTDFGRSGDQETQYF
.	.	TRBV20-1	15	TRBJ1-5	TGCAGTGCTAGACCTAGGGAGGGTTCCAATCAGCCCCAGCATTTT	CSARPREGSNQPQHF
.	TRBD1	TRBV13	19	TRBJ1-6	TGTGCCAGCAGCGCAAGTTGGGACAGGGGGGCCACCTATAATTCACCCCTCCACTTT	CASSASWDRGATYNSPLHF
few	TRBD2	TRBV4-1	14	TRBJ2-7	TGCGCCAGCAGCCGCGGACTAGCCCTAGGGGAGCAGTACTTC	CASSRGLALGEQYF
.	.	TRBV20-1	11	TRBJ2-5	TGCAGTGCTAGATCGTACGGTGAGCAGTACTTC	CSARSYGEQYF
many	.	TRBV7-2	15	TRBJ2-1	TGTGCCAGCAGGACCGCGAAGGGCGCCTACAATGAGCAGTTCTTC	CASRTAKGAYNEQFF
.	.	TRBV21-1	15	TRBJ1-2	TGTGCCAGCAGCAAAGTGGTACTGATCAACTATGGCTACACCTTC	CASSKVVLINYGYTF
few	TRBD1	TRBV29-1	14	TRBJ2-5	TGCAGCGTTGATTTCGGACAGGGAGAAGAGACCCAGTACTTC	CSVDFGQGEETQYF
.	.	TRBV20-1	13	TRBJ2-5	TGCAGTGCCTCCAGGGACCTCAAAGAGACCCAGTACTTC	CSASRDLKETQYF
.	.	TRBV27	15	TRBJ2-3	TGTGCCAGCAGTTCCCTCGGGACTCCCGGGGATACGCAGTATTTT	CASSSLGTPGDTQYF
.	TRBD2	TRBV9	15	TRBJ2-1	TGTGCCAGCAGCGCCCATCCCCGGACTAGCGGAGAGCAGTTCTTC	CASSAHPRTSGEQFF